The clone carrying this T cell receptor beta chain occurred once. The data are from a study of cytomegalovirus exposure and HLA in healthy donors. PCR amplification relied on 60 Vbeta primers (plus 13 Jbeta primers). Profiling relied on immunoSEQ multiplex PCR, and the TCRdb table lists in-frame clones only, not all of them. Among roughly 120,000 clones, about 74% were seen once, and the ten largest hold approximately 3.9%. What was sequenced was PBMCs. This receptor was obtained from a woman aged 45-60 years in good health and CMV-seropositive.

CDR3 sequence reads: CASTETGVTGANVLTF. In DNA form, the CDR3 reads TGTGCCAGTACCGAGACAGGGGTTACTGGGGCCAACGTCCTGACTTTC. This chain joins TRBV19 and TRBJ2-6, with TRBD1 matching over 8 bases. Germline trimming cut 7 bases from V and 2 bases from J; bases unmatched to any gene: 7. Germline CDR1 is LNHDA and CDR2 is SQIVND (reference sequence). CDR3 size: 16 residues.